Listed here are 3 T cell receptor beta chains from one sample, sequenced in a study of blood T cell repertoires in COVID-19. Sequenced by immunoSEQ multiplex PCR; TCRdb stores in-frame clones only, minus some. The table has 30,000 to 45,000 clones, 81% seen once. Sequences were obtained from peripheral blood. The receptors originated from a man aged 80 or over with active or convalescent COVID-19.

This clone showed up just a few times. V usage is TRBV20-1 and J usage is TRBJ1-5; D is ambiguous. Trimming stripped 3 bases from V and 0 bases from J, with 12 bases between. The CDR3 is 15 residues long. CDR1 and CDR2 (germline): DFQATT, SNEGSKA (reference sequence). CDR3 DNA: TGCAGTGCTAGTTATGGTACCTATAGCAATCAGCCCCAGCATTTT. Protein: CSASYGTYSNQPQHF.

The chain carries TRBV19 and TRBJ1-1, with 7 bases matching TRBD1. Germline assignment: CDR1 LNHDA and CDR2 SQIVND (reference sequence). V was pared by 0 bases and J by 10 bases, with 11 bases of the junction left unmatched. This CDR3 has 15 amino acids. DNA of the CDR3: TGTGCCAGTAGTATAGATACGACAGGGAAGGAGACAGCTTTCTTT. Its protein is CASSIDTTGKETAFF.

J is TRBJ1-1 and V is TRBV6-6; TRBD1 aligns across 7 bases. The length of the CDR3 is 15 residues. Per the germline V gene, CDR1 is MNHNY and CDR2 is SVGAGI (reference sequence). V dropped 6 bases and J dropped 1; count of bases not matched to a gene: 8. This CDR3 is CASSPTRTGNTEAFF. CDR3 coding DNA: TGTGCCAGCAGCCCTACCCGGACAGGGAACACTGAAGCTTTCTTT.